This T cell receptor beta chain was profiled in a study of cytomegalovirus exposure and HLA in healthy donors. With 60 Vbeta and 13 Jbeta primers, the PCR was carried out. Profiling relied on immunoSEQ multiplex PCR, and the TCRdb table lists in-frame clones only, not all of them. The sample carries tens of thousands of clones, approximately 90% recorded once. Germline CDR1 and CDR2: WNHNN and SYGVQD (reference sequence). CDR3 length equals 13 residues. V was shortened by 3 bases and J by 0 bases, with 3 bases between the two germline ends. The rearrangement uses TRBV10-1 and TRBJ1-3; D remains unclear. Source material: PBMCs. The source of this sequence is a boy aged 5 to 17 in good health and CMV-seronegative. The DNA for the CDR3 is TGCGCCAGCAGTGATAACTCTGGAAACACCATATATTTT. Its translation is CASSDNSGNTIYF.